One sample yielded the 18 T cell receptor beta chains listed below, sequenced in a study of shared clonotypes between healthy human individuals. Here immunoSEQ multiplex PCR was the method, and the copy in TCRdb shows in-frame clones only, minus some. Found here are a few hundred thousand clones, under 80% of them singletons; the top ten hold around 10%. Sequencing input: memory CD4+ T cells sorted from blood. Noted subset: CD45RA-negative fraction. The receptors were gathered from a young man in good health.

This clone has just one count. CDR3 residues: CASSLGGGPFSGNTIYF. CDR3 nucleotide sequence: TGTGCCAGCAGCTTAGGAGGGGGCCCTTTTTCTGGAAACACCATATATTTT. The chain recombines TRBV7-9 with TRBJ1-3; 7 bases fit TRBD1. Germline assignment: CDR1 SEHNR and CDR2 FQNEAQ (reference sequence). The CDR3 runs to 17 residues. After removal of 1 base from V and 1 base from J, the junction contained 7 bases not matched to a gene.

The chain is built from TRBV7-9 and TRBJ1-1; no reliable D call. Germline V gene data show CDR1 as SEHNR and CDR2 as FQNEAQ (reference sequence). The CDR3 runs to 14 residues. V shed 5 bases and J shed 8 bases, with 18 bases lying between them. CDR3 DNA: TGTGCCAGCAGCCTCGCCACAAGAGGAGAGGAAGCTTTCTTT. Protein sequence: CASSLATRGEEAFF.

The rearrangement uses TRBV19 and TRBJ1-4; 10 nucleotides match TRBD1. Germline loops: CDR1 LNHDA, CDR2 SQIVND (reference sequence). With 8 bases clipped from V and 8 bases from J, the junction kept 5 bases outside the gene matches. The CDR3 has 13 residues. CDR3 DNA: TGTGCCAGTCGGGACAGGGGATCGGAAAAACTGTTTTTT. Translation gives CASRDRGSEKLFF.

The chain combines TRBV19 with TRBJ2-3, with D possibly TRBD1 on 7 matching bases. In germline, CDR1 is LNHDA, CDR2 SQIVND (reference sequence). V was pared by 4 bases and J by 6 bases, with 11 bases between. The CDR3 is made up of 13 amino acids. This CDR3 is CASSRTGGDTQYF. Here the CDR3 DNA reads TGTGCCAGTAGTAGGACAGGAGGGGATACGCAGTATTTT.

The chain uses TRBV2 and TRBJ1-1; D remains unclear. Looked up from germline, CDR1 is SNHLY and CDR2 is FYNNEI. CDR3 length: 15 amino acids. V lost 7 bases to trimming and J lost 0 bases, with 15 bases between them. The CDR3 protein is CASIKDPVLNTEAFF. The CDR3 DNA is TGTGCCAGCATCAAAGACCCGGTTCTGAACACTGAAGCTTTCTTT.

The rearrangement uses TRBV5-1 and TRBJ1-2; D perhaps matches TRBD1 (6 bases). The length of the CDR3 is 14 residues. Trimming took off 4 bases at V and 2 bases at J, with 12 bases between the two ends. Germline-derived CDR1 and CDR2 are SGHRS and YFSETQ. CDR3 in amino acids: CASSPDSLNYGYTF. CDR3 coding DNA: TGCGCCAGCAGCCCGGACAGCTTAAACTATGGCTACACCTTC.

V and J are TRBV10-1 and TRBJ2-2; TRBD2 matches at 13 bases. CDR3 length: 17 amino acids. Germline V gives CDR1 WNHNN, CDR2 SYGVQD (reference sequence). V lost 7 bases and J lost 5; bases outside the gene matches: 10. In DNA, the CDR3 is TGCGCCAGCATTCCGGGACTAGCGGGAAGTCGGACCGGGGAGCTGTTTTTT. This sequence encodes CASIPGLAGSRTGELFF.

V usage is TRBV4-3 and J usage is TRBJ1-1; the D gene is possibly TRBD1 (5 bases). V was cut by 4 bases and J by 3 bases, with 12 bases left in between. The CDR3 loop spans 14 amino acids. In germline, CDR1 is LGHNA, CDR2 YSLEER. CDR3 in DNA: TGCGCCAGCAGCCTCCAGGGCCGAGACACTGAAGCTTTCTTT. It is translated as CASSLQGRDTEAFF.

The genes are TRBV20-1 and TRBJ2-1; D possibly corresponds to TRBD2 (5 bases). The germline V gene has CDR1 DFQATT and CDR2 SNEGSKA (reference sequence). CDR3 length equals 11 residues. V gave up 5 bases and J gave up 13 bases, with 15 bases separating them. In nucleotides, the CDR3 is TGCAGTGCTGCCGGACTGCCCTCTCAGTTCTTC. Its translation is CSAAGLPSQFF.

This chain joins TRBV5-5 and TRBJ2-7; D possibly matches TRBD1 or TRBD2 (5 bases each). Trimming left V 5 bases short and J 0 bases short, with 15 bases between. The germline V gene encodes CDR1 SGHKS and CDR2 YYEKEE (reference sequence). There are 15 residues in the CDR3. The DNA for the CDR3 is TGTGCCAGCAGTACGCCGGGACGCAGCTCCTACGAGCAGTACTTC. Amino acid sequence: CASSTPGRSSYEQYF.

The chain carries TRBV7-2 and TRBJ2-7, with no clear D. CDR3 size: 15 residues. Germline V CDR1 and CDR2: SGHTA, FQGNSA. With 5 bases removed from V and 0 bases from J, the gap between germline ends came to 14 bases. CDR3 DNA sequence: TGTGCCAGCAGCCTGGTGGGCGGAAGCTCCTACGAGCAGTACTTC. Protein sequence: CASSLVGGSSYEQYF.

The chain joins TRBV5-4 to TRBJ2-7; 10 positions agree with TRBD1. The ends lost 0 bases at V and 7 bases at J; junction bases unmatched: 7. The CDR3 length is 15 residues. Looked up from germline, CDR1 is SGHNT and CDR2 is YYREEE (reference sequence). CDR3 bases: TGTGCCAGCAGCTTGGCCGGGACAGGGGTAGAGGAGCAGTACTTC. Its protein is CASSLAGTGVEEQYF.

The V call is TRBV2, the J call TRBJ2-1; 10 nucleotides line up with TRBD2. Germline CDR1 is SNHLY and CDR2 is FYNNEI. CDR3 length: 13 residues. V lost 8 bases to trimming and J lost 4 bases; unmatched junction nucleotides: 2. CDR3 sequence (DNA): TGTGCCAGCCTAGCGGGAGAATACAATGAGCAGTTCTTC. Its protein is CASLAGEYNEQFF.

The chain is built from TRBV7-2 and TRBJ2-7; no definite D call. CDR3 length: 14 residues. Germline V gene data show CDR1 as SGHTA and CDR2 as FQGNSA. V was clipped by 4 bases and J by 7 bases, with 17 bases between them. In DNA form, the CDR3 reads TGTGCCAGCAGCTCCTCCCGGGTTGACGGAGAGCAGTACTTC. Protein: CASSSSRVDGEQYF.

This rearrangement joins TRBV7-3 to TRBJ1-5, with unresolved D. V was shortened by 3 bases and J by 2 bases, with 11 bases between the two germline ends. Germline V CDR1 and CDR2: SGHTA, FQGTGA. The CDR3 is 15 residues long. As DNA, the CDR3 is TGTGCCAGCAGCTTCACCCGGGGTGGCAATCAGCCCCAGCATTTT. Its protein is CASSFTRGGNQPQHF.

This clone has a handful of counts. The chain employs TRBV4-1 and TRBJ2-7; no definite D call. The CDR3 consists of 15 residues. Deletions cut 0 bases from V and 1 base from J, with 10 bases between. Germline V gene sequence: CDR1 MGHRA, CDR2 YSYEKL. CDR3 DNA: TGCGCCAGCAGCCAAGAACTTAAGGTTTCCTACGAGCAGTACTTC. This codes for CASSQELKVSYEQYF.

This clone was seen only a few times. The gene calls are TRBV7-8 and TRBJ1-5; D remains unclear. CDR1 is SGHVS, CDR2 FQNEAQ, per germline. This CDR3 is 17 amino acids long. Deletions cut 3 bases from V and 2 bases from J, with 17 bases between. The CDR3 here is CASSFRSGGRGNQPQHF. Written as DNA, the CDR3 is TGTGCCAGCAGCTTTCGGTCTGGAGGGCGGGGCAATCAGCCCCAGCATTTT.

The chain is built from TRBV11-3 and TRBJ2-1; D perhaps matches TRBD2 (6 bases). This CDR3 spans 15 amino acids. Trimming removed 1 base at V and 2 bases at J, with 9 bases between. CDR1 and CDR2 (germline): SGHNT, YENEEA. The CDR3 DNA is TGTGCCAGCAGCTTAGCGGGAGCCACCTACAATGAGCAGTTCTTC. Translation gives CASSLAGATYNEQFF.